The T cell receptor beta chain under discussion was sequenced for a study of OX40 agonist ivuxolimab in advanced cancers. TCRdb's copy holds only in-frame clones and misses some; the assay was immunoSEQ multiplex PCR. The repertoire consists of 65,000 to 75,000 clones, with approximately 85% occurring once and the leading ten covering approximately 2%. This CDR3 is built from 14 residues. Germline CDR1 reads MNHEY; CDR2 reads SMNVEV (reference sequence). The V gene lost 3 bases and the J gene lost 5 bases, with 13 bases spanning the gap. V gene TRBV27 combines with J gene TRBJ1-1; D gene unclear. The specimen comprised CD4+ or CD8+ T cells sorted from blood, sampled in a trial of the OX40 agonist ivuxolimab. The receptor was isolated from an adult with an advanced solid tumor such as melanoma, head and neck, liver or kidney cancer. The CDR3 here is CASSLNNLRTEAFF. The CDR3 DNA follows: TGTGCCAGCAGTTTGAACAATCTGAGGACTGAAGCTTTCTTT.